Below, 12 T cell receptor beta chains from the same sample are listed, as sequenced in a study of blood T cell repertoires in COVID-19. Repertoires were generated with immunoSEQ multiplex PCR, while TCRdb's copy carries only in-frame clones and drops some. The data show 380,000 or so clones, 70% to 90% seen once. The sequenced material came from peripheral blood. Receptors were obtained from a middle-aged man with acute or convalescent COVID-19.

CDR3 DNA sequence: TGTGCCAGCAGCTTGCCCGGGACAGGGGCACCCTACGAGCAGTACTTC. The encoded protein is CASSLPGTGAPYEQYF. The chain carries TRBV5-5 and TRBJ2-7; 10 bases are shared with TRBD1. The CDR3 contains 16 residues. Per the germline V gene, CDR1 is SGHKS and CDR2 is YYEKEE (reference sequence). V gave up 1 base and J gave up 2 bases; unmatched junction bases: 6. Based on the CDR3 plus reference TRBV5-5 and TRBJ2-7, the full variable domain is DAGVTQSPTHLIKTRGQQVTLRCSPISGHKSVSWYQQVLGQGPQFIFQYYEKEERGRGNFPDRFSARQFPNYSSELNVNALLLGDSALYLCASSLPGTGAPYEQYFGPGTRLTVT.

This rearrangement joins TRBV5-1 to TRBJ1-3; 8 bases agree with TRBD1. This CDR3 comprises 14 residues. V was pared by 0 bases and J by 7 bases, with 3 bases of the junction left unmatched. Germline V CDR1 and CDR2: SGHRS, YFSETQ. CDR3 protein: CASSLEQGGNTIYF. The CDR3 DNA reads as TGCGCCAGCAGCTTGGAACAGGGGGGGAACACCATATATTTT.

There are a few counts of this clone. The chain uses TRBV28 and TRBJ2-3; 7 positions agree with TRBD2. Per the germline V gene, CDR1 is MDHEN and CDR2 is SYDVKM. The ends lost 7 bases at V and 2 bases at J; junction bases unmatched: 15. CDR3 length equals 17 residues. Written as DNA, the CDR3 is TGTGCCAGCACCACGCCCCAGAGCGGGGCCTTCACAGATACGCAGTATTTT. This sequence encodes CASTTPQSGAFTDTQYF.

This clone was recorded a few times. V gene TRBV28 combines with J gene TRBJ1-2, with 9 positions matching TRBD1. V gave up 6 bases and J gave up 6 bases; unmatched junction bases: 14. The CDR3 totals 16 residues. Per the germline V gene, CDR1 is MDHEN and CDR2 is SYDVKM. CDR3 residues: CASSNDRGKRRDGYTF. The CDR3 DNA sequence: TGTGCCAGCAGCAACGACAGGGGGAAGCGACGGGATGGCTACACCTTC.

The count of this clone is one. The chain combines TRBV5-1 with TRBJ2-7, with D possibly being TRBD2 (7 bases). CDR3 length: 15 amino acids. The V end was cut by 4 bases, the J end by 7 bases, with 21 bases between. The germline gives CDR1 SGHRS, CDR2 YFSETQ. The CDR3 nucleotides are TGCGCCAGCAGCGCCGGGTCAGGGGCTAGCGGAGAGCAGTACTTC. Translation gives CASSAGSGASGEQYF.

The chain couples TRBV28 to TRBJ2-6; D is uncertain. Trimming cost V 6 bases and J 0 bases, with 3 bases left between them. This CDR3 spans 13 amino acids. Germline V gene sequence: CDR1 MDHEN, CDR2 SYDVKM. The CDR3 sequence is CASSLSGANVLTF. The CDR3 nucleotides are TGTGCCAGCAGCCTCTCTGGGGCCAACGTCCTGACTTTC.

This clone was seen more than once but under ten times. The rearrangement joins TRBV4-2 to TRBJ2-7; TRBD2 is a possible D gene (5 bases). CDR3 size: 16 residues. CDR1 and CDR2 (germline): LGHNA, YNFKEQ. Trimming cost V 0 bases and J 1 base, with 13 bases left between them. In nucleotides, the CDR3 is TGTGCCAGCAGCCAAGAAGCCAGGCGGAGGTCCTACGAGCAGTACTTC. Its protein product is CASSQEARRRSYEQYF.

A word on this clone: One end of the junction varies from germline; a read error may be responsible. The chain uses TRBV7-7 and TRBJ2-2; 8 positions agree with TRBD1. Germline CDR1 reads SSHAT; CDR2 reads FNYEAQ (reference sequence). The CDR3 covers 15 residues. As DNA, the CDR3 is TGTGCTAGCAGTCAAGGGACAGGGAACACCGGGGAGCTGTTTTTT. Translated, it gives CASSQGTGNTGELFF.

The rearrangement joins TRBV27 to TRBJ1-5; no definite D call. The CDR3 is 14 amino acids. V gave up 3 bases and J gave up 7 bases, with 13 bases separating them. Per the germline V gene, CDR1 is MNHEY and CDR2 is SMNVEV (reference sequence). The chain's CDR3 is CASSFPGRRQPQHF. As DNA, the CDR3 is TGTGCCAGCAGTTTCCCCGGGAGGCGCCAGCCCCAGCATTTT.

V and J are TRBV11-2 and TRBJ2-1, with D perhaps matching TRBD2 (6 bases). This CDR3 spans 14 amino acids. Trimming pared 7 bases from V and 8 bases from J, leaving 18 bases between. The V gene's germline CDR1 is SGHAT and CDR2 FQNNGV. The CDR3 here is CASTPGTVVDEQFF. CDR3 coding DNA: TGTGCCAGCACACCCGGGACTGTGGTCGATGAGCAGTTCTTC.

The chain has TRBV6-2 or TRBV6-3 and TRBJ1-5, with D unresolved. The CDR3 is made up of 13 amino acids. CDR1 is MNHEY, CDR2 SVGEGT, per germline. Between the trimmed V and J ends, which lost 1 base and 4 bases, there was a span of 5 bases. The CDR3 spells CASSYYINQPQHF. As DNA, the CDR3 is TGTGCCAGCAGTTACTACATTAATCAGCCCCAGCATTTT.

To note about this clone: Other nucleotide sequences in the sample specify the same CDR3. The chain couples TRBV10-3 to TRBJ1-5; 7 bases are a match to TRBD1. Germline V gene data show CDR1 as ENHRY and CDR2 as SYGVKD. CDR3 length: 13 residues. Germline trimming cut 3 bases from V and 7 bases from J; bases unmatched to any gene: 3. The CDR3 nucleotides read TGTGCCATCAGTGATGACAGGGACCAGCCCCAGCATTTT. Translating it yields CAISDDRDQPQHF.